This TCR beta chain was profiled in a study of cytomegalovirus exposure and HLA in healthy donors. Study details: Genotyping showed roughly 76% of some 400 donors falling in the Caucasian-associated ancestry cluster.

This clone was counted a single time. Its antigen is not known. Overall study findings and caveats: Earlier findings revealed that most TCR beta V segments proved productive either about 87% or about 30% of the time. With later analysis, a missense DCLRE1C variant became linked to TCR beta V- and J-gene trimming. Reports credit the classifier with highly specific, highly sensitive diagnosis of cytomegalovirus status.

The CDR3 is 20 amino acids. Germline V gives CDR1 LGHNA, CDR2 YNFKEQ. V dropped 0 bases and J dropped 0 bases, with 23 bases sitting between them. The PCR contained 60 Vbeta and 13 Jbeta primers. Sequenced by immunoSEQ multiplex PCR; TCRdb stores in-frame clones only, minus some. This sample has 200,000 to 250,000 clones, with 82% found just once. V is TRBV4-2 and J is TRBJ1-1; possibly TRBD1 for D (5 bases). This receptor was identified in a woman between 35 and 50 years old in good health and CMV-seropositive. Sample: PBMCs. CDR3 amino acids: CASSQDPEGTPGGMNTEAFF. CDR3 DNA sequence: TGTGCCAGCAGCCAAGATCCGGAGGGGACCCCGGGCGGAATGAACACTGAAGCTTTCTTT.